This paragraph reports one TCR beta chain. The data belong to a study of blood T cell repertoires in COVID-19. In the study overall: Sites in the United States, Italy and Spain provided acute and convalescent COVID-19 samples.

CDR1 and CDR2 from the germline V gene are MNHEY and SVGEGT. Trimming left V 2 bases short and J 12 bases short, with 14 bases between. This CDR3 contains 13 residues. Patients in Seattle were enrolled during active infection, then followed longitudinally. Produced via immunoSEQ multiplex PCR; TCRdb's table is partial and in-frame only. In the table there are 330,000 or so clones, approximately 89% of which are singletons. The TCR originated in a woman aged 60-70 years with COVID-19, enrolled during active disease. V is TRBV6-2 or TRBV6-3 and J is TRBJ2-1, with D perhaps TRBD2 (6 bases). The specimen was peripheral blood. CDR3 sequence reads: CASSYMRGGGQFF. The CDR3 DNA follows: TGTGCCAGCAGTTACATGCGGGGAGGCGGGCAGTTCTTC.